The rows below give T cell receptor beta chains drawn from one sample of a study of cytomegalovirus exposure and HLA in healthy donors. This table comes from immunoSEQ multiplex PCR, and its TCRdb copy is limited to in-frame clones, with some not included. The sample shows almost 95,000 clones, around 66% of them seen only once. Sequencing was performed on PBMCs. Receptors originate from a young man in good health and CMV-seronegative. Each CDR3 is given with its conserved first and last residue. The D gene is left open where the match is weak. Rows may omit the clone size; those that give it use once, few, many or a size class.

D	V	J	size	DNA	CDR3
-	TRBV6-1	TRBJ1-5	-	TGTGCCAGCAGTGGTCAAGACAATAGCAATCAGCCCCAGCATTTT	CASSGQDNSNQPQHF
TRBD2	TRBV9	TRBJ2-3	-	TGTGCCAGCAGCACCGGCGGGGGGATTTACACAGATACGCAGTATTTT	CASSTGGGIYTDTQYF
-	TRBV5-1	TRBJ1-1	-	TGCGCCAGCAGCTTGGGGGGGGACACTGAAGCTTTCTTT	CASSLGGDTEAFF
-	TRBV14	TRBJ1-1	-	TGTGCCAGCAGCCGTCAACAGGGTACTGAAGCTTTCTTT	CASSRQQGTEAFF
TRBD2	TRBV5-1	TRBJ2-7	-	TGCGCCAGCAGCTTGGCCACATCCAGCGGGAGTAGGAGCGAGCAGTACTTC	CASSLATSSGSRSEQYF
-	TRBV5-1	TRBJ1-5	-	TGCGCCAGCAGCCAAGGACTGGGGGGGAATCAGCCCCAGCATTTT	CASSQGLGGNQPQHF
-	TRBV7-2	TRBJ2-7	-	TGTGCCAGCAGCTTAAACAGGGATCGAGAGCAGTACTTC	CASSLNRDREQYF
-	TRBV5-1	TRBJ1-1	-	TGCGCCAGCAGCTTGGACCAGGCTGAAGCTTTCTTT	CASSLDQAEAFF
-	TRBV25-1	TRBJ1-2	-	TGTGCCAGCAGTGCCGGACAGCTTGTGGGCTACACCTTC	CASSAGQLVGYTF
TRBD1	TRBV6-6	TRBJ2-3	-	TGTGCCAGCAGCCGGGACAGACCCGGGTCAGATACGCAGTATTTT	CASSRDRPGSDTQYF
-	TRBV5-1	TRBJ2-3	-	TGCGCCAGCAGCTTGGCCCCCCTAGAGGGCACAGATACGCAGTATTTT	CASSLAPLEGTDTQYF
TRBD1	TRBV7-9	TRBJ1-2	few	TGTTCCAGCAGCTCACAAGCCGGGACAGGTGGCTATGGCTACACCTTC	CSSSSQAGTGGYGYTF
-	TRBV10-2	TRBJ2-1	-	TGCGCCAGCAGTCCGTCTGCGGGGAACAATGAGCAGTTCTTC	CASSPSAGNNEQFF
TRBD2	TRBV7-2	TRBJ2-2	-	TGTGCCAGCAGCTTACGGTGGGCGGGGGGATCGAACACCGGGGAGCTGTTTTTT	CASSLRWAGGSNTGELFF
TRBD1	TRBV2	TRBJ1-4	-	TGTGCCATATCTAGGGACAGGGGTAATGAAAAACTGTTTTTT	CAISRDRGNEKLFF
-	TRBV2	TRBJ1-2	-	TGTGCCAGCAGCTCCCGCTCCCTAGGACACTCCTGGGATGGCTACACCTTC	CASSSRSLGHSWDGYTF
TRBD2	TRBV6-1	TRBJ2-3	-	TGTGCCAGCAGTGACGGAGCGGGAGGTGCAGATACGCAGTATTTT	CASSDGAGGADTQYF
TRBD1	TRBV5-4	TRBJ2-5	-	TGTGCCAGCAGCTGGGGACAGGACCAAGAGACCCAGTACTTC	CASSWGQDQETQYF
-	TRBV5-4	TRBJ2-1	once	TGTGCCAGCACCAATTACAATGAGCAGTTCTTC	CASTNYNEQFF
-	TRBV2	TRBJ2-2	-	TGTGCCAGCAGTGACGGGGTCGCCGGGGAGCTGTTTTTT	CASSDGVAGELFF
-	TRBV2	TRBJ1-2	-	TGTGCCAGCAGACCTACAGGGTACGGCTATGGCTACACCTTC	CASRPTGYGYGYTF
TRBD2	TRBV9	TRBJ2-7	-	TGTGCCAGCAGCGTAGAATCTCGGACTAGCGGGAGTGGTAGCTCCTACGAGCAGTACTTC	CASSVESRTSGSGSSYEQYF
-	TRBV5-1	TRBJ1-5	-	TGCGCCAGCAGCTTGGAGGGGTACGGAGATCAGCCCCAGCATTTT	CASSLEGYGDQPQHF
-	TRBV18	TRBJ2-7	-	TGTGCCAGCTCACAAAACAGGGAGCAGTACTTC	CASSQNREQYF
-	TRBV27	TRBJ2-1	-	TGTGCCAGCAGGCCATACAGGGTTGCCTACAATGAGCAGTTCTTC	CASRPYRVAYNEQFF
-	TRBV28	TRBJ2-7	-	TGTGCCAGCACCATCTCACAGGGCGTCAGCTACGAGCAGTACTTC	CASTISQGVSYEQYF
-	TRBV9	TRBJ1-2	-	TGTGCCAGCAGCTCCCGACGGACATATGGCTACACCTTC	CASSSRRTYGYTF
TRBD1	TRBV5-1	TRBJ2-7	-	TGCGCCAGCAGCCATCCCGGGACAGCCTACGAGCAGTACTTC	CASSHPGTAYEQYF
-	TRBV2	TRBJ1-5	-	TGTGCCAGCAGTTATAGCCAAAGTCAGCCCCAGCATTTT	CASSYSQSQPQHF
-	TRBV5-1	TRBJ2-7	-	TGCGCCAGCAGCTTGGATCTGAGTAGCTCCTACGAGCAGTACTTC	CASSLDLSSSYEQYF
-	TRBV18	TRBJ2-7	-	TGTGCCAGCTCACCCGACAGGTCCCGCTCGGCTTACGAGCAGTACTTC	CASSPDRSRSAYEQYF
-	TRBV7-2	TRBJ2-1	-	TGTGCCAGCAGCCGTAATACAGATGAGCAGTTCTTC	CASSRNTDEQFF
TRBD2	TRBV28	TRBJ2-7	-	TGTGCCAGCAGTTTAGGGACTACGTACGAGCAGTACTTC	CASSLGTTYEQYF
-	TRBV4-3	TRBJ2-7	-	TGCGCCAGCAGCCCGACAGTGAGTTCCTACGAGCAGTACTTC	CASSPTVSSYEQYF
TRBD2	TRBV5-1	TRBJ2-7	-	TGCGCCAGCAGCTTGGGCACTAGCGGGGTCTACGAGCAGTACTTC	CASSLGTSGVYEQYF
-	TRBV6-1	TRBJ1-1	-	TGTGCCAGCAGTGAGGGCGATCTCGGCACTGAAGCTTTCTTT	CASSEGDLGTEAFF
-	TRBV4-1	TRBJ2-4	few	TGCGCCAGCAGCCAAGACAGGAACAGTAACATTCAGTACTTC	CASSQDRNSNIQYF
TRBD1	TRBV19	TRBJ2-5	few	TGTGCCAGTAGTATGGACAGGGGGCGAGAGACCCAGTACTTC	CASSMDRGRETQYF
TRBD2	TRBV5-4	TRBJ2-1	-	TGTGCCAGCAGTTCCGGGACTAGCGGGGGGGGTGAGCAGTTCTTC	CASSSGTSGGGEQFF
-	TRBV2	TRBJ2-1	-	TGTGCCAGCAGTGGATCGCCTCCCGGTGAGCAGTTCTTC	CASSGSPPGEQFF
-	TRBV7-8	TRBJ2-7	-	TGTGCCAGCAGCTTATGGGGCAGCCCCGCCCTTATCTACGAGCAGTACTTC	CASSLWGSPALIYEQYF
-	TRBV28	TRBJ2-7	-	TGTGCCAGCCTTAGTCCGTACGAGCAGTACTTC	CASLSPYEQYF
-	TRBV5-1	TRBJ1-4	-	TGCGCCAGCTCGACTGGGGGGTCAACTAATGAAAAACTGTTTTTT	CASSTGGSTNEKLFF
-	TRBV6-5	TRBJ2-7	-	TGTGCCAGCAGTTACCGACGGGGGGCGGAGGAGCAGTACTTC	CASSYRRGAEEQYF
-	TRBV7-2	TRBJ1-1	-	TGTGCCAGCACTACAGGGAGTGGTTTTAGGACTGAAGCTTTCTTT	CASTTGSGFRTEAFF
TRBD2	TRBV5-6	TRBJ2-1	-	TGTGCCAGCAGCCCTTGGGTCCGGGGACTAGCGGGAGTCCATGAGCAGTTCTTC	CASSPWVRGLAGVHEQFF
TRBD1	TRBV27	TRBJ1-4	once	TGTGCCAGCAGGAAGGGACAGGGGCGGATTAATGAAAAACTGTTTTTT	CASRKGQGRINEKLFF
TRBD2	TRBV2	TRBJ2-3	-	TGTGCCAGCGTTCTAGCGGGAGGCCAGGATACGCAGTATTTT	CASVLAGGQDTQYF
-	TRBV7-2	TRBJ1-6	-	TGTGCCAGCAGCTTAGGGGGAGGGAAGAATTCACCCCTCCACTTT	CASSLGGGKNSPLHF
-	TRBV14	TRBJ2-5	-	TGTGCCAGCAGCCAAGATCTAATAGAGACCCAGTACTTC	CASSQDLIETQYF
-	TRBV7-9	TRBJ2-7	few	TGTTCCAGCAGCTTCAACTCCCCGGAGCAGTACTTC	CSSSFNSPEQYF
-	TRBV28	TRBJ2-2	-	TGTGCCAGCAGCATTACAGGGTTTGCCGGGGAGCTGTTTTTT	CASSITGFAGELFF
-	TRBV2	TRBJ2-1	-	TGTGCCAGCCTGTTTTCTTCCTACAATGAGCAGTTCTTC	CASLFSSYNEQFF
TRBD1	TRBV2	TRBJ2-5	-	TGTGCCAGCGGTCAGGGGGCGGCGGAGACCCAGTACTTC	CASGQGAAETQYF
-	TRBV25-1	TRBJ2-3	few	TGTGCCAGCAGTGGCCCCCTAGACACAGATACGCAGTATTTT	CASSGPLDTDTQYF